These T cell receptor beta chains were read from a single sample in a study of blood T cells in healthy people across ages. Using its own MiXCR run on the 5' RACE reads, TCRdb lists one record per CDR3 protein. The sample holds 1,100,000 or so distinct CDR3 sequences; 45% are singletons and the top ten take approximately 20%. Input material: blood. The receptors here all came from a woman aged 60-75 years in good health. CDR3s include the opening cysteine and the closing phenylalanine or tryptophan. A D gene is named only where the DNA matches it firmly. Clone size is given for some rows only: seen once, a few or many times, or a class if the clone is expanded.

v_call: TRBV15
d_call: .
cdr3_length: 16
clone_size: few
j_call: TRBJ1-4
cdr3_aa: CATTLEAGRRREKLFF
cdr3_nt: TGTGCCACCACCCTCGAGGCCGGACGGAGAAGGGAAAAACTGTTTTTT

v_call: TRBV4-1
d_call: .
cdr3_length: 15
clone_size: .
j_call: TRBJ1-5
cdr3_aa: CASSQQGTSNQPQHF
cdr3_nt: TGCGCCAGCAGCCAGCAGGGTACGAGCAATCAGCCCCAGCATTTT

v_call: TRBV9
d_call: TRBD1
cdr3_length: 15
clone_size: few
j_call: TRBJ2-5
cdr3_aa: CASSATGVPQETQYF
cdr3_nt: TGTGCCAGCAGCGCTACAGGGGTGCCCCAAGAGACCCAGTACTTC

v_call: TRBV13
d_call: TRBD2
cdr3_length: 16
clone_size: few
j_call: TRBJ2-3
cdr3_aa: CASSSLSGSGPDTQYF
cdr3_nt: TGTGCCAGCAGCTCCCTAAGCGGGAGCGGTCCAGATACGCAGTATTTT

v_call: TRBV29-1
d_call: .
cdr3_length: 14
clone_size: many
j_call: TRBJ2-3
cdr3_aa: CSVGLGISTDTQYF
cdr3_nt: TGCAGCGTTGGTTTAGGGATTAGCACAGATACGCAGTATTTT

v_call: TRBV7-9
d_call: .
cdr3_length: 14
clone_size: few
j_call: TRBJ2-1
cdr3_aa: CASSNRGNPNEQFF
cdr3_nt: TGTGCCAGCAGTAACCGGGGTAACCCCAATGAGCAGTTCTTC

v_call: TRBV6-5
d_call: .
cdr3_length: 15
clone_size: .
j_call: TRBJ2-5
cdr3_aa: CASSYFRGVQGTQYF
cdr3_nt: TGTGCCAGCAGTTACTTCCGGGGAGTTCAAGGGACCCAGTACTTC

v_call: TRBV12-5
d_call: .
cdr3_length: 16
clone_size: .
j_call: TRBJ2-3
cdr3_aa: CASGLTGQGGTDTQYF
cdr3_nt: TGTGCTAGTGGTTTGACCGGACAGGGAGGGACCGATACGCAGTATTTT

v_call: TRBV4-2
d_call: .
cdr3_length: 14
clone_size: .
j_call: TRBJ2-1
cdr3_aa: CASNQSLSGDEQFF
cdr3_nt: TGTGCCAGCAACCAGAGCCTATCCGGGGATGAGCAGTTCTTC

v_call: TRBV5-1
d_call: .
cdr3_length: 13
clone_size: .
j_call: TRBJ2-5
cdr3_aa: CASIPSGVPTQYF
cdr3_nt: TGCGCCAGCATCCCTAGTGGGGTCCCGACCCAGTACTTC

v_call: TRBV28
d_call: .
cdr3_length: 19
clone_size: few
j_call: TRBJ2-3
cdr3_aa: CASSSLSLGTGRSTDTQYF
cdr3_nt: TGTGCCAGCAGCTCTCTTTCCCTCGGTACAGGCCGTAGCACAGATACGCAGTATTTT

v_call: TRBV4-1
d_call: .
cdr3_length: 14
clone_size: few
j_call: TRBJ1-2
cdr3_aa: CASSHPPGLRGYTF
cdr3_nt: TGCGCCAGCAGCCATCCCCCGGGACTTCGGGGCTACACCTTC

v_call: TRBV20-1
d_call: .
cdr3_length: 14
clone_size: many
j_call: TRBJ1-6
cdr3_aa: CSARVPGGYSPLHF
cdr3_nt: TGCAGTGCTAGAGTCCCGGGGGGTTATTCACCCCTCCACTTT

v_call: TRBV18
d_call: .
cdr3_length: 13
clone_size: few
j_call: TRBJ2-1
cdr3_aa: CASSPQPYNEQFF
cdr3_nt: TGTGCCAGCTCACCTCAACCCTACAATGAGCAGTTCTTC

v_call: TRBV7-7
d_call: .
cdr3_length: 14
clone_size: few
j_call: TRBJ2-5
cdr3_aa: CASSLLGTQETQYF
cdr3_nt: TGTGCCAGCAGCTTACTTGGGACGCAAGAGACCCAGTACTTC

v_call: TRBV20-1
d_call: .
cdr3_length: 13
clone_size: .
j_call: TRBJ2-5
cdr3_aa: CSASRGAVETQYF
cdr3_nt: TGCAGTGCTAGCCGGGGCGCTGTGGAGACCCAGTACTTC

v_call: TRBV21-1
d_call: .
cdr3_length: 15
clone_size: many
j_call: TRBJ2-5
cdr3_aa: CASSKGATAQETQYF
cdr3_nt: TGTGCCAGCAGCAAAGGGGCGACAGCTCAAGAGACCCAGTACTTC

v_call: TRBV9
d_call: .
cdr3_length: 15
clone_size: few
j_call: TRBJ2-7
cdr3_aa: CASSARGERKSEQYF
cdr3_nt: TGTGCCAGCAGCGCGCGAGGAGAAAGGAAATCCGAGCAGTACTTC

v_call: TRBV9
d_call: TRBD2
cdr3_length: 14
clone_size: .
j_call: TRBJ2-3
cdr3_aa: CASSPAGVGDTQYF
cdr3_nt: TGTGCCAGCAGCCCCGCGGGAGTAGGAGATACGCAGTATTTT

v_call: TRBV6-1
d_call: .
cdr3_length: 13
clone_size: few
j_call: TRBJ2-6
cdr3_aa: CASKAAGANVLTF
cdr3_nt: TGTGCCAGCAAGGCCGCTGGGGCCAACGTCCTGACTTTC

v_call: TRBV28
d_call: .
cdr3_length: 17
clone_size: once
j_call: TRBJ2-1
cdr3_aa: CASKAGNERVATMSLFF
cdr3_nt: TGTGCCAGCAAGGCGGGTAACGAGCGGGTTGCCACAATGAGCCTGTTCTTC

v_call: TRBV7-6
d_call: .
cdr3_length: 16
clone_size: .
j_call: TRBJ2-1
cdr3_aa: CASSLAHTGPYNEQFF
cdr3_nt: TGTGCCAGCAGCTTAGCTCACACCGGACCCTACAATGAGCAGTTCTTC

v_call: TRBV4-2
d_call: .
cdr3_length: 14
clone_size: .
j_call: TRBJ2-5
cdr3_aa: CAGSGRGGQETQYF
cdr3_nt: TGTGCCGGCAGCGGGCGAGGAGGCCAAGAGACCCAGTACTTC

v_call: TRBV15
d_call: .
cdr3_length: 14
clone_size: .
j_call: TRBJ2-5
cdr3_aa: CATSRDSRQETQYF
cdr3_nt: TGTGCCACCAGCAGAGATTCAAGACAAGAGACCCAGTACTTC

v_call: TRBV6-5
d_call: .
cdr3_length: 13
clone_size: .
j_call: TRBJ2-1
cdr3_aa: CASSSPGGDEQFF
cdr3_nt: TGTGCCAGCAGCTCACCTGGTGGGGATGAGCAGTTCTTC

v_call: TRBV29-1
d_call: .
cdr3_length: 13
clone_size: .
j_call: TRBJ1-2
cdr3_aa: CSVEETEYYGYTF
cdr3_nt: TGCAGCGTTGAAGAGACCGAATATTATGGCTACACCTTC

v_call: TRBV7-2
d_call: .
cdr3_length: 14
clone_size: few
j_call: TRBJ2-5
cdr3_aa: CASSSPPGTARQYF
cdr3_nt: TGTGCCAGCAGCTCTCCCCCCGGGACTGCGCGGCAGTACTTC

v_call: TRBV10-3
d_call: .
cdr3_length: 15
clone_size: .
j_call: TRBJ1-2
cdr3_aa: CAISDSVGGKDGYTF
cdr3_nt: TGTGCCATCAGTGATTCGGTCGGGGGGAAGGATGGCTACACCTTC

v_call: TRBV18
d_call: .
cdr3_length: 10
clone_size: .
j_call: TRBJ2-5
cdr3_aa: CASSGTEQYF
cdr3_nt: TGTGCCAGCTCCGGGACTGAACAGTACTTC

v_call: TRBV10-3
d_call: TRBD1
cdr3_length: 14
clone_size: .
j_call: TRBJ1-2
cdr3_aa: CAISTDRGIVGYTF
cdr3_nt: TGTGCCATCAGTACGGACAGGGGGATAGTTGGCTACACCTTC

v_call: TRBV12-3/TRBV12-4
d_call: TRBD2
cdr3_length: 15
clone_size: once
j_call: TRBJ2-2
cdr3_aa: CASSLRLAGAGELFF
cdr3_nt: TGTGCCAGCAGTCTCAGACTAGCGGGAGCCGGGGAGCTGTTTTTT